This T cell receptor beta chain was identified in a study of blood T cell repertoires in COVID-19. Study in general: The study drew acute and convalescent COVID-19 samples from the United States, Italy and Spain. Nucleic acid was either cDNA or gDNA, and it came from T cells, B-cell-depleted T cells, or PBMCs.

This CDR3 comprises 15 residues. J was trimmed by 4 bases and V by 0 bases; bases with no gene match: 2. Germline values: CDR1 ENHRY, CDR2 SYGVKD. Under the authors' procedure: Quantification of nucleated cells was approximated via reference gene primer amplification. Using immunoSEQ multiplex PCR, the repertoire was profiled, and TCRdb retains in-frame clones only, with some absent. Clone size and the V and J calls come from that table; the DNA yielded D and trimming. The repertoire holds some 40,000 clones, with about nine tenths as singletons. This clone showed up just once. Sequenced input: peripheral blood. This sequence joins TRBV10-3 and TRBJ1-2; 10 nucleotides agree with TRBD1. This clonotype was sampled from a woman aged 25-40 years in a cohort sampled during active COVID-19. The CDR3 nucleotides are TGTGCCATCAGTGAGTCGGGACAGGGGACCTATGGCTACACCTTC. This encodes CAISESGQGTYGYTF.